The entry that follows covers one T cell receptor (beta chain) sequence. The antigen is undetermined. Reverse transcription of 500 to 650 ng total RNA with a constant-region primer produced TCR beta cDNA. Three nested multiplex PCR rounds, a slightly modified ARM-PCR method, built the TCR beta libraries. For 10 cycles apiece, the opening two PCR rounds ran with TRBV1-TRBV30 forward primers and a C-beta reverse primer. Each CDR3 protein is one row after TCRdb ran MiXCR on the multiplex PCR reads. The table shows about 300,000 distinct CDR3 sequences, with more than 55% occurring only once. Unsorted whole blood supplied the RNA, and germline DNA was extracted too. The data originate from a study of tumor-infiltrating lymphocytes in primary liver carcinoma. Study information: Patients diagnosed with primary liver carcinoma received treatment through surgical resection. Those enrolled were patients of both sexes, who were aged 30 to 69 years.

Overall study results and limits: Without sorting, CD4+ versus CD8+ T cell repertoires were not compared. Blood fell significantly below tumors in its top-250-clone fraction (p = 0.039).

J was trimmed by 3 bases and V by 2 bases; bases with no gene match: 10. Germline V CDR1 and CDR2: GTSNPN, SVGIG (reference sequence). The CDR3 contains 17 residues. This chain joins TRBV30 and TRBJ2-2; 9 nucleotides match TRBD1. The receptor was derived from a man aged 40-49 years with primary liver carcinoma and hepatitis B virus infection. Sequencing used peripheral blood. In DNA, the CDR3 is TGTGCCTGGAGTATACGCAGGACAGGGGTTCACACCGGGGAGCTGTTTTTT. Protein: CAWSIRRTGVHTGELFF.